This T cell receptor (beta chain) was documented in a study of a mutant IDH1 vaccine in newly diagnosed glioma. At the level of the study: Vaccine dosing followed radiotherapy by 4-6 weeks, or accompanied temozolomide cycles.

The CDR3 runs to 13 residues. With regard to this clone: Its antigen is not known.

The time point is: week 11, during vaccination. Alongside topical imiquimod, each dose of vaccine comprised 300 ug of mutant IDH1 20-mer peptide. New WHO grade 3 or 4 IDH1-mutant, ATRX-lost astrocytomas were present in all donors. Points from the study as a whole: Seemingly, pseudoprogression had no relation to changes in the top peripheral T cell clonotypes.

Sequencing was performed with immunoSEQ multiplex PCR; in TCRdb, only in-frame clones are kept and a portion is missing. This sample has fewer than 150,000 clones, with 90% found just once. The source is a woman between 50 and 59 years old with glioma. The source material was PBMCs, sampled from a glioma patient whose treatment included an IDH1 peptide vaccine. The genes are TRBV21-1 and TRBJ1-4. TRBV21-1 is classified as a pseudogene. Written as DNA, the CDR3 is TGTGCCAGCAGCACGGTTAGTGATGAAAAACTGTTTTTT. It codes for CASSTVSDEKLFF.